A few counts support the clone carrying this T cell receptor beta chain. Its specificity is not known. Trimming removed 3 bases at V and 7 bases at J, with 17 bases between. CDR3 length equals 14 residues. Germline V gives CDR1 SGHRS, CDR2 YFSETQ. The data belong to a study of beta chain features in type 1 diabetes. Findings of the study overall: Since sequencing was performed on cDNA, cells with high TCR expression could be over-represented.

All of the isolated RNA was reverse transcribed, so expressed TCRB transcripts were sequenced. Clones were sequenced by immunoSEQ multiplex PCR, and TCRdb holds only the in-frame ones, with some missing. The table has hundreds of thousands of clones, less than 20% seen once. The receptor was derived from a man aged 18 to 30 in good health. The genes are TRBV5-1 and TRBJ2-7; D remains ambiguous. Source material: naive CD4+ T cells from blood. CDR3 nucleotide sequence: TGCGCCAGCAGCTCGGACGCCGGCGGTGGTGAGCAGTACTTC. Translation: CASSSDAGGGEQYF.